What follows describes a single T cell receptor (beta chain). In germline, CDR1 is MNHEY, CDR2 SVGAGI. V shed 6 bases and J 5 bases; nucleotides not matched to a gene: 2. The CDR3 has 12 residues. The sample is drawn from a study of blood T cell repertoires in COVID-19. The overall study: Acute-phase and convalescent COVID-19 samples originated in the United States, Italy and Spain. PBMCs, B-cell-depleted T cells, or T cells provided the cDNA or gDNA that made up the material.

Authors' methods: By means of reference gene primer amplification, nucleated cell counts were estimated. Here immunoSEQ multiplex PCR was the method, and the copy in TCRdb shows in-frame clones only, minus some. That table gives V, J and clone size, and the DNA gave D and trimming. The sample includes 300,000 to 450,000 clones, around 85% of them seen just once. The specimen was peripheral blood. V and J are TRBV6-5 and TRBJ2-5; 8 positions agree with TRBD1. The sequence was collected from a woman aged 18-35 years with acute or convalescent COVID-19. The CDR3 DNA is TGTGCCAGCAGCACAGGGGGGGAGACCCAGTACTTC. This codes for CASSTGGETQYF.